The 11 T cell receptor beta chains below come from one sample, sequenced in a study of blood T cell repertoires in COVID-19. TCRdb's table, derived via immunoSEQ multiplex PCR, lists solely in-frame clones and lacks some. The sample lists 300,000 to 400,000 clones, around 89% occurring once. Sequencing was carried out using peripheral blood. The receptor set was obtained from a woman in her forties or fifties with active or convalescent COVID-19.

The chain uses TRBV4-3 and TRBJ1-6, with D hard to call. V dropped 1 base and J dropped 7 bases, with 11 bases sitting between them. The length of the CDR3 is 15 residues. Germline values: CDR1 LGHNA, CDR2 YSLEER. Here the CDR3 DNA reads TGCGCCAGCAGCCAAGTGTGGCAGAACAATTCACCCCTCCACTTT. It codes for CASSQVWQNNSPLHF.

The gene calls are TRBV11-2 and TRBJ2-1; 14 bases match TRBD2. This CDR3 region has 19 residues. The germline V gene has CDR1 SGHAT and CDR2 FQNNGV. Trimming at V came to 0 bases and at J to 5 bases, leaving 9 bases not matched to a gene. The CDR3 loop is CASSLEGTSGSLPHNEQFF. CDR3 nucleotide sequence: TGTGCCAGCAGCTTAGAGGGGACTAGCGGGAGCCTTCCTCACAATGAGCAGTTCTTC.

V gene TRBV13 combines with J gene TRBJ2-4; 7 bases are a match to TRBD2. This CDR3 is 13 amino acids long. Germline-derived CDR1 and CDR2 are PRHDT and FYEKMQ (reference sequence). V lost 7 bases and J lost 7; bases outside the gene matches: 7. This CDR3 reads CASTYGGSNIQYF. CDR3 bases: TGTGCCAGCACGTATGGCGGGAGTAACATTCAGTACTTC.

The rearrangement uses TRBV4-3 and TRBJ1-5; D possibly corresponds to TRBD1 (5 bases). Germline-derived CDR1 and CDR2 are LGHNA and YSLEER. This CDR3 has 14 residues. With 8 bases removed from V and 8 bases from J, the gap between germline ends came to 19 bases. In nucleotides, the CDR3 is TGCGCCAGCGGCAGACAGCCGGGTGGGGAGCCCCAGCATTTT. Protein: CASGRQPGGEPQHF.

The chain links TRBV4-3 to TRBJ1-2; 7 bases fit TRBD1. Germline CDR1 is LGHNA and CDR2 is YSLEER. J was trimmed by 4 bases and V by 4 bases; bases with no gene match: 12. CDR3 size: 16 residues. In nucleotides, the CDR3 is TGCGCCAGCAGCCCTGGCGAAACACAGGGGACCTATGGCTACACCTTC. Protein sequence: CASSPGETQGTYGYTF.

This chain joins TRBV10-3 and TRBJ2-3; possibly TRBD2 for D (6 bases). CDR3 length: 13 amino acids. Per germline, CDR1 ENHRY and CDR2 SYGVKD. With 0 bases removed from V and 8 bases from J, the gap between germline ends came to 9 bases. The CDR3 coding sequence is TGTGCCATCAGTGAGTCGGGGGGTGGTACGCAGTATTTT. As protein: CAISESGGGTQYF.

V gene TRBV12-3 or TRBV12-4 combines with J gene TRBJ2-1; TRBD1 is a possible D gene (5 bases). Trimming took 5 bases from V and 12 from J, leaving 14 bases between them. There are 12 residues in the CDR3. CDR3 DNA sequence: TGTGCCAGCAGTGTCCAGGGCCCTCGGCAGTTCTTC. Amino acid sequence: CASSVQGPRQFF.

The chain has TRBV7-9 and TRBJ2-7; 7 nucleotides agree with TRBD2. Unmatched junction bases numbered 8, after V lost 4 bases and J lost 2 bases. This CDR3 comprises 15 residues. Germline values: CDR1 SEHNR, CDR2 FQNEAQ (reference sequence). The CDR3 reads CASSSFTGGAYEQYF. For the CDR3, the DNA is TGTGCCAGCAGCTCCTTCACGGGAGGCGCCTACGAGCAGTACTTC. Based on the CDR3 plus reference TRBV7-9 and TRBJ2-7, the full variable domain is DTGVSQNPRHKITKRGQNVTFRCDPISEHNRLYWYRQTLGQGPEFLTYFQNEAQLEKSRLLSDRFSAERPKGSFSTLEIQRTEQGDSAMYLCASSSFTGGAYEQYFGPGTRLTVT.

The chain couples TRBV28 to TRBJ2-2; no definite D call. CDR3 length: 16 residues. V was cut by 3 bases and J by 0 bases, with 11 bases left in between. CDR1 MDHEN and CDR2 SYDVKM come from the germline V gene. The CDR3 loop reads CASSFTAFANTGELFF. The CDR3 DNA reads TGTGCCAGCAGTTTTACTGCCTTCGCGAACACCGGGGAGCTGTTTTTT.

The CDR3 loop reads CASSAGQTYQETQYF. DNA of the CDR3: TGTGCCAGCAGTGCGGGACAGACGTACCAAGAGACCCAGTACTTC. The chain couples TRBV25-1 to TRBJ2-5; 7 bases agree with TRBD1. The CDR3 length is 15 residues. V dropped 4 bases and J dropped 0; count of bases not matched to a gene: 5. Germline assignment: CDR1 MGHDK and CDR2 SYGVNS.

This clone was detected only once. DNA of the CDR3: TGTGCCAGCAGCTTAGCCACGGGAGGGTTTGATTCACCCCTCCACTTT. It is translated as CASSLATGGFDSPLHF. The V and J genes are TRBV7-6 and TRBJ1-6, with no clear D. CDR1 and CDR2 (germline): SGHVS, FNYEAQ. V dropped 0 bases and J dropped 8 bases, with 14 bases sitting between them. CDR3 length equals 16 residues.